A single TCR beta chain is shown here with its context. V was shortened by 3 bases and J by 3 bases, with 12 bases between the two germline ends. The germline gives CDR1 MNHEY, CDR2 SVGAGI. The CDR3 has 15 residues. Measured with immunoSEQ multiplex PCR; TCRdb has only the in-frame clones, and not every one. The repertoire holds over 150,000 clones, 88% seen once, with approximately 2% in the top ten. This sample was taken from a study of blood T cell repertoires in COVID-19. The chain employs TRBV6-5 and TRBJ2-1; weak D call: TRBD2 (7 bases). The sequencing input was peripheral blood. This clonotype was sampled from a man aged 50-60 years who had recovered from COVID-19. CDR3 in DNA: TGTGCCAGCAGTTATGGGGGGGGCTTCTACAATGAGCAGTTCTTC. Translating it yields CASSYGGGFYNEQFF.